The 11 T cell receptor beta chains below were found in one sample sequenced in a study of T cells in Graves' hyperthyroidism and ophthalmopathy. RNA transcripts served as the template for amplifying TCR beta CDR3 regions. A first-round RT-PCR of the TCR CDR3 used the HTBI primer set. TCRdb called the multiplex PCR reads again in MiXCR, with one record for every CDR3 protein. The sample consists of about 540,000 distinct CDR3 sequences, just over 45% of them appearing once. The sequenced sample was peripheral blood or thyroid tissue (not recorded which). All receptors come from a woman between 18 and 30 years old with Graves' hyperthyroidism.

This clonotype was detected ten times or more. This chain joins TRBV3-1 and TRBJ2-2; D gene unclear. Germline V lookup: CDR1 LGHDT, CDR2 YNNKEL (reference sequence). The CDR3 spans 13 residues. V was trimmed by 3 bases and J by 11 bases, leaving 13 bases between them. CDR3: CASSHDALGELFF. CDR3 DNA: TGTGCCAGCAGCCACGACGCTTTAGGAGAGCTGTTTTTT.

The chain combines TRBV20-1 with TRBJ2-3; 7 bases map to TRBD2. There are 19 residues in the CDR3. J lost 0 bases, V lost 4 bases, and 19 bases had no gene match. CDR1 DFQATT and CDR2 SNEGSKA come from the germline V gene (reference sequence). The CDR3 nucleotides are TGCAGTGCTAACCCCTTTTCCGGGAGGTCGTGGATCAGCACAGATACGCAGTATTTT. This encodes CSANPFSGRSWISTDTQYF.

The sample holds many counts of this clonotype. The CDR3 DNA sequence: TGCGCCAGCAGCCAAGATCACGAGCTGAGCTATGGCTACACCTTC. It specifies CASSQDHELSYGYTF. V gene TRBV4-1 combines with J gene TRBJ1-2, with D uncertain. The V gene lost 0 bases and the J gene lost 4 bases, with 12 bases spanning the gap. Germline-derived CDR1 and CDR2 are MGHRA and YSYEKL. This CDR3 is 15 amino acids long.

This clonotype occurred once. Just one base apart from a much larger clone, this may be a read error. The CDR3 sequence: CAGSPFRGPYEQYF. The CDR3 coding sequence is TGTGCCGGCAGTCCCTTCAGGGGTCCCTACGAGCAGTACTTC. This chain links TRBV6-5 with TRBJ2-7; D may be TRBD1 (6 bases). Germline-derived CDR1 and CDR2 are MNHEY and SVGAGI. The CDR3 length is 14 residues.

The chain joins TRBV20-1 to TRBJ1-2; TRBD1 matches 10 bases. Looked up from germline, CDR1 is DFQATT and CDR2 is SNEGSKA (reference sequence). CDR3 length equals 15 residues. V lost 4 bases and J lost 4; bases outside the gene matches: 9. As DNA, the CDR3 is TGCAGTGCTATAACCGGGACAGGGGAGGGCTATGGCTACACCTTC. Its translation: CSAITGTGEGYGYTF.

Of note for this clonotype: One end of the junction varies from germline; a read error may be responsible. This chain uses TRBV6-5 with TRBJ1-2; the D is unclear. This CDR3 is 12 amino acids long. CDR1 is MNHEY, CDR2 SVGAGI, per germline. CDR3 protein: CAISADSLRYTF. CDR3 bases: TGTGCCATCAGTGCGGACTCTTTGCGCTACACCTTC.

This clonotype was picked up many times. This chain uses TRBV20-1 with TRBJ1-2; 7 bases map to TRBD1. After removal of 2 bases from V and 5 bases from J, the junction contained 5 bases not matched to a gene. The CDR3 runs to 13 residues. Germline assignment: CDR1 DFQATT and CDR2 SNEGSKA (reference sequence). CDR3 sequence: CSARRDRGYGYTF. DNA for the CDR3: TGCAGTGCTAGACGGGACAGAGGTTATGGCTACACCTTC.

The chain recombines TRBV7-6 with TRBJ2-1; D is undetermined. This CDR3 is 16 amino acids long. CDR1 is SGHVS and CDR2 is FNYEAQ in the germline V gene. V lost 0 bases and J lost 7, with 16 bases in between. This CDR3 is CASSLAVLGVRNEQFF. The CDR3 bases are TGTGCCAGCAGCTTAGCGGTGCTTGGGGTGCGGAATGAGCAGTTCTTC.

The genes are TRBV12-3 or TRBV12-4 and TRBJ2-3; 9 bases agree with TRBD1. CDR3 length: 16 residues. Trimming took 5 bases from V and 3 from J; bases not matched to a gene: 9. CDR3 nucleotides: TGTGCCAGCAGTCCCAGGACAGGGGAAGGGACAGATACGCAGTATTTT. It translates to CASSPRTGEGTDTQYF.

This clonotype was detected only a few times. The chain uses TRBV19 and TRBJ1-1; D is uncertain. The length of the CDR3 is 15 residues. Trimming stripped 7 bases from V and 0 bases from J, with 15 bases between. The germline CDR1 and CDR2 sequences are LNHDA and SQIVND (reference sequence). The CDR3 reads CASIGRERLNTEAFF. CDR3 DNA sequence: TGTGCCAGTATAGGGAGGGAGCGTTTGAACACTGAAGCTTTCTTT.

The chain employs TRBV5-4 and TRBJ1-1; TRBD1 agrees at 7 bases. Germline V gives CDR1 SGHNT, CDR2 YYREEE (reference sequence). V was clipped by 4 bases and J by 1 base; unmatched bases: 16. CDR3 length: 18 residues. The CDR3 protein is CASSLKGQVSFGNTEAFF. The DNA for the CDR3 is TGTGCCAGCAGCCTGAAAGGACAGGTATCATTTGGGAACACTGAAGCTTTCTTT. The complete variable domain, with remaining parts taken from reference TRBV5-4 and TRBJ1-1, reads ETGVTQSPTHLIKTRGQQVTLRCSSQSGHNTVSWYQQALGQGPQFIFQYYREEENGRGNFPPRFSGLQFPNYSSELNVNALELDDSALYLCASSLKGQVSFGNTEAFFGQGTRLTVV.